The entry that follows covers one TCR beta chain sequence. This record belongs to a study of technical replicates of blood from several donors. Germline CDR1 is MNHEY and CDR2 is SVGAGI. J gave up 8 bases and V 3 bases, and 5 bases lay outside the gene matches. The CDR3 spans 14 residues. TCRdb's copy holds only in-frame clones and misses some; the assay was immunoSEQ multiplex PCR. This table has around 100,000 clones, about 95% appearing once. The sequence derives from a human donor in good health. V is TRBV6-5 and J is TRBJ1-4; TRBD1 agrees at 8 bases. Material: T cells isolated from PBMCs. CDR3 sequence (DNA): TGTGCCAGCAGTTATGGGACAGGATTAGAAAAACTGTTTTTT. Its translation: CASSYGTGLEKLFF.